This is a list of T cell receptor beta chains from one sample in a study of regulatory T cells in long-lasting Graves disease. From the multiplex PCR reads, TCRdb called clonotypes with MiXCR, one entry per CDR3 protein. The sample holds about 340,000 distinct CDR3 sequences, around 20% seen once. Sequencing used peripheral blood mononuclear cells (PBMCs), obtained when the disease was refractory, from a patient treated with antithyroid drugs. These receptors originate from a female donor with Graves disease. Each CDR3 is given with its conserved first and last residue. D genes are given only for firm matches. Size tells how often a clone was seen (once, few, many) or the class of an expanded clone, and some rows leave it out.

abundance: many
j_gene: TRBJ1-4
v_gene: TRBV2
d_gene: .
CDR3nt: TGTGCCAGCACCCGAGCCCAACAGGTCTCCAAACTGTTTTTT
CDR3aa: CASTRAQQVSKLFF

abundance: .
j_gene: TRBJ2-4
v_gene: TRBV19
d_gene: TRBD1
CDR3nt: TGTGCCAGTAGTAATCGACAGGGTACTACCTATGGGGCCCCCAACATTCAGTACTTC
CDR3aa: CASSNRQGTTYGAPNIQYF

abundance: many
j_gene: TRBJ2-5
v_gene: TRBV7-9
d_gene: .
CDR3nt: TGTGCCAGCAGCTTAAGGGACACCAGGGAGGAGACCCAGTACTTC
CDR3aa: CASSLRDTREETQYF

abundance: .
j_gene: TRBJ2-7
v_gene: TRBV6-5
d_gene: .
CDR3nt: TGTGCCAGCAGTTACTCCGGGCTCGGTAGCTCCTACGGGCAGTACTTC
CDR3aa: CASSYSGLGSSYGQYF

abundance: many
j_gene: TRBJ1-4
v_gene: TRBV2
d_gene: TRBD1
CDR3nt: TGTGCCAGCAGTCGACAGGGCGGGGAAAAACTGTTTTTT
CDR3aa: CASSRQGGEKLFF

abundance: many
j_gene: TRBJ2-6
v_gene: TRBV11-1
d_gene: .
CDR3nt: TGTGCCAGCAGCTTAGCGTTGGGACGAAGCGCTGGGGCCAACGTCCTGACTTTC
CDR3aa: CASSLALGRSAGANVLTF

abundance: many
j_gene: TRBJ1-6
v_gene: TRBV5-6
d_gene: .
CDR3nt: TGTGCCAGCAGCTTGTCGCCAAATTCACCCCTCCACTTT
CDR3aa: CASSLSPNSPLHF

abundance: few
j_gene: TRBJ2-5
v_gene: TRBV10-2
d_gene: TRBD2
CDR3nt: TGCGCCAGCGGAAGACTAGCGGGGGGACTGGAAGAGACCCAGTACTTC
CDR3aa: CASGRLAGGLEETQYF

abundance: few
j_gene: TRBJ1-2
v_gene: TRBV20-1
d_gene: TRBD1
CDR3nt: TGCAGTGCTAGAGGAATTGGACAGGTCTATGGCTACACCTTC
CDR3aa: CSARGIGQVYGYTF

abundance: .
j_gene: TRBJ2-1
v_gene: TRBV24-1
d_gene: TRBD1
CDR3nt: TGTGCCACCGACAGGGTGTCCAATGAGCAGTTCTTC
CDR3aa: CATDRVSNEQFF

abundance: many
j_gene: TRBJ2-7
v_gene: TRBV12-3/TRBV12-4
d_gene: TRBD2
CDR3nt: TGTGCCAGCAGTTTGAGCGGGAGGGCCTGGGAGCAGTACTTC
CDR3aa: CASSLSGRAWEQYF

abundance: few
j_gene: TRBJ1-3
v_gene: TRBV20-1
d_gene: .
CDR3nt: TGCAGTGCTCTCCACGGGGAGGGAATGTTAGTAAACACCATATATTTT
CDR3aa: CSALHGEGMLVNTIYF

abundance: .
j_gene: TRBJ2-7
v_gene: TRBV20-1
d_gene: TRBD1
CDR3nt: TGCAGTGCTAGGGGTCCCCGGGACAGGGTGGGTCATGCCTACGAGCAGTACTTC
CDR3aa: CSARGPRDRVGHAYEQYF

abundance: .
j_gene: TRBJ2-4
v_gene: TRBV4-1
d_gene: .
CDR3nt: TGCGCCAGCAGCCAAGCGGTACTAGCCAAAAACATTCAGTACTTC
CDR3aa: CASSQAVLAKNIQYF

abundance: many
j_gene: TRBJ1-2
v_gene: TRBV29-1
d_gene: .
CDR3nt: TGCAGCGTTGAGTTGCCAGGCCTTTTATACACCTTC
CDR3aa: CSVELPGLLYTF

abundance: many
j_gene: TRBJ2-7
v_gene: TRBV12-3/TRBV12-4
d_gene: .
CDR3nt: TGTGCCAGCACTGGTAGCTCCTACGAGCAGTACTTC
CDR3aa: CASTGSSYEQYF

abundance: .
j_gene: TRBJ2-7
v_gene: TRBV4-1
d_gene: TRBD2
CDR3nt: TGCGCCAGCAGCCAAGATGCGGAACTAGCGGGCCTCCCCGCCTACGAGCAGTACTTC
CDR3aa: CASSQDAELAGLPAYEQYF

abundance: many
j_gene: TRBJ1-1
v_gene: TRBV6-1
d_gene: TRBD1
CDR3nt: TGTGCCAGCAGTCAGGGACAGGGTATTCGCGGCACTGAAGCTTTCTTT
CDR3aa: CASSQGQGIRGTEAFF

abundance: many
j_gene: TRBJ2-6
v_gene: TRBV2
d_gene: .
CDR3nt: TGTGCCAGCCGAGGGGGCTCTGGGGCCAACGTCCTGACTTTC
CDR3aa: CASRGGSGANVLTF

abundance: few
j_gene: TRBJ1-1
v_gene: TRBV25-1
d_gene: TRBD1
CDR3nt: TGTGCCAGCAGTGGGACAGGGTCAGGAGGCACTGAAGCTTTCTTT
CDR3aa: CASSGTGSGGTEAFF

abundance: .
j_gene: TRBJ2-7
v_gene: TRBV25-1
d_gene: .
CDR3nt: TGTGCCAGCAGGGCGGCCGAGCAGTACTTC
CDR3aa: CASRAAEQYF

abundance: .
j_gene: TRBJ2-7
v_gene: TRBV6-2/TRBV6-3
d_gene: TRBD1
CDR3nt: TGTGCCAGCAGTTGGACAGGGTACTCCTACGAGCAGTACTTC
CDR3aa: CASSWTGYSYEQYF

abundance: .
j_gene: TRBJ1-1
v_gene: TRBV12-3/TRBV12-4
d_gene: .
CDR3nt: TGTGCCAGCAGTTTTGGCAGGGAGAACACTGAAGCTTTCTTT
CDR3aa: CASSFGRENTEAFF

abundance: once
j_gene: TRBJ2-3
v_gene: TRBV6-1
d_gene: TRBD1
CDR3nt: TGTGCCAGCAGTCCCGGGACAGGGGGCACAGATACGCAGTATTTT
CDR3aa: CASSPGTGGTDTQYF

abundance: .
j_gene: TRBJ1-2
v_gene: TRBV10-3
d_gene: TRBD1
CDR3nt: TGTGCCATCAGTGACACAGGGGCCAGGGGCTACACCTTC
CDR3aa: CAISDTGARGYTF

abundance: once
j_gene: TRBJ2-3
v_gene: TRBV29-1
d_gene: .
CDR3nt: TGCAGCGTAGCCCACAGACTACTTGCAACAGATACGCAGTATTTT
CDR3aa: CSVAHRLLATDTQYF

abundance: many
j_gene: TRBJ1-5
v_gene: TRBV20-1
d_gene: .
CDR3nt: TGCAGTGCTAAACCGGACGGGTTGATAGGCAATCAGCCCCAGCATTTT
CDR3aa: CSAKPDGLIGNQPQHF

abundance: .
j_gene: TRBJ1-1
v_gene: TRBV19
d_gene: .
CDR3nt: TGTGCCAGTAGTATACAGGGGAAGGGGGACACTGAAGCTTTCTTT
CDR3aa: CASSIQGKGDTEAFF

abundance: many
j_gene: TRBJ1-5
v_gene: TRBV27
d_gene: .
CDR3nt: TGTGCCAGCAGTTTAGTACAGGGAATCAATCAGCCCCAGCATTTT
CDR3aa: CASSLVQGINQPQHF

abundance: few
j_gene: TRBJ2-2
v_gene: TRBV5-1
d_gene: .
CDR3nt: TGCGCCAGCAGCTTGGCCGGGGGGACACCCACCGGGGAGCTGTTTTTT
CDR3aa: CASSLAGGTPTGELFF

abundance: few
j_gene: TRBJ1-2
v_gene: TRBV7-3
d_gene: .
CDR3nt: TGTGCCAGCAGCCCATGGGAAGGGGGTGGCTACACCTTC
CDR3aa: CASSPWEGGGYTF

abundance: .
j_gene: TRBJ2-7
v_gene: TRBV15
d_gene: .
CDR3nt: TGTGCCACCAGCAGAGGACCGGGGGGCCCGGAGGAGCAGTACTTC
CDR3aa: CATSRGPGGPEEQYF

abundance: many
j_gene: TRBJ1-2
v_gene: TRBV20-1
d_gene: TRBD1
CDR3nt: TGCAGTGCTAGCTCAGGGGGCATCTATGGCTACACCTTC
CDR3aa: CSASSGGIYGYTF

abundance: few
j_gene: TRBJ2-7
v_gene: TRBV6-1
d_gene: .
CDR3nt: TGTGCCAGCAGTGAAGGTAGGGCCTACTCCTACGAGCAGTACTTC
CDR3aa: CASSEGRAYSYEQYF

abundance: few
j_gene: TRBJ1-5
v_gene: TRBV6-1
d_gene: TRBD1
CDR3nt: TGTGCCAGCCTCGCCTACACAGGGGGGTTTCAGCCCCAGCATTTT
CDR3aa: CASLAYTGGFQPQHF

abundance: many
j_gene: TRBJ1-5
v_gene: TRBV12-3/TRBV12-4
d_gene: .
CDR3nt: TGTGCCAGCAGTGGCTTGAGCCCTGGACAGCCCCAGCATTTT
CDR3aa: CASSGLSPGQPQHF

abundance: .
j_gene: TRBJ1-2
v_gene: TRBV12-3/TRBV12-4
d_gene: .
CDR3nt: TGTGCCAGCAGTTTAAGACGGGCTGGCGGTGGCTACACCTTC
CDR3aa: CASSLRRAGGGYTF

abundance: .
j_gene: TRBJ1-1
v_gene: TRBV29-1
d_gene: .
CDR3nt: TGCAGCGTTGGTACCCTGGGAACTGAAGCTTTCTTT
CDR3aa: CSVGTLGTEAFF

abundance: many
j_gene: TRBJ2-7
v_gene: TRBV10-3
d_gene: TRBD1
CDR3nt: TGTGCCACCACACAGGGGGGCGAGCAGTACTTC
CDR3aa: CATTQGGEQYF

abundance: few
j_gene: TRBJ1-1
v_gene: TRBV19
d_gene: .
CDR3nt: TGTGCCAGTATTGGGGATGCCGGGAACACTGAAGCTTTCTTT
CDR3aa: CASIGDAGNTEAFF

abundance: many
j_gene: TRBJ2-7
v_gene: TRBV27
d_gene: .
CDR3nt: TGTGCCAGCAGTTTATCCTTCGTGGGAAGTTACGAGCAGTACTTC
CDR3aa: CASSLSFVGSYEQYF

abundance: few
j_gene: TRBJ1-1
v_gene: TRBV5-5
d_gene: .
CDR3nt: TGTGCCAGCAGCTTGATCCCCCCCACTGAAGCTTTCTTT
CDR3aa: CASSLIPPTEAFF

abundance: many
j_gene: TRBJ2-7
v_gene: TRBV28
d_gene: TRBD1
CDR3nt: TGTGCCAGCAGTCCCCTCGGGACAGGCCCCGAGCAGTACTTC
CDR3aa: CASSPLGTGPEQYF

abundance: .
j_gene: TRBJ2-7
v_gene: TRBV6-1
d_gene: .
CDR3nt: TGTGCCAGCAGTCGATACGGACCGTCCGAGGGGCAGTACTTC
CDR3aa: CASSRYGPSEGQYF

abundance: many
j_gene: TRBJ1-2
v_gene: TRBV12-3/TRBV12-4
d_gene: TRBD1
CDR3nt: TGTGCCAGCAATCGGGGACAGGGTGGCTATGGCTACACCTTC
CDR3aa: CASNRGQGGYGYTF

abundance: .
j_gene: TRBJ2-3
v_gene: TRBV15
d_gene: TRBD1
CDR3nt: TGTGCCACCAGCCAAGGGACAGGGGTCGACACAGATACGCAGTATTTT
CDR3aa: CATSQGTGVDTDTQYF

abundance: many
j_gene: TRBJ2-7
v_gene: TRBV10-3
d_gene: .
CDR3nt: TGTGCCATCAGAACCGATGGGAGGTACGAGCAGTACTTC
CDR3aa: CAIRTDGRYEQYF

abundance: many
j_gene: TRBJ1-6
v_gene: TRBV12-3/TRBV12-4
d_gene: .
CDR3nt: TGTGCCAGCAGAGCCCAGGATATCGGTTACCTAAACTCACCCCTCCACTTT
CDR3aa: CASRAQDIGYLNSPLHF

abundance: many
j_gene: TRBJ1-1
v_gene: TRBV10-1
d_gene: .
CDR3nt: TGCGCCAGCAGTGGACAGCGTCGGACTGAAGCTTTCTTT
CDR3aa: CASSGQRRTEAFF

abundance: many
j_gene: TRBJ2-7
v_gene: TRBV14
d_gene: .
CDR3nt: TGTGCCAGCAGCCAAGACGGGGGCATCAAGGGCGAGCAGTACTTC
CDR3aa: CASSQDGGIKGEQYF

abundance: .
j_gene: TRBJ1-5
v_gene: TRBV4-1
d_gene: .
CDR3nt: TGCGCCAGCAGCCAAGACCCCGGGGCAGCCCAGCATTTT
CDR3aa: CASSQDPGAAQHF

abundance: few
j_gene: TRBJ1-1
v_gene: TRBV20-1
d_gene: .
CDR3nt: TGCAGTGCTTCTACGACCGAGGATTTCTTT
CDR3aa: CSASTTEDFF

abundance: .
j_gene: TRBJ2-2
v_gene: TRBV7-2
d_gene: .
CDR3nt: TGTGCCAGCAGCTTACTGCGGCTCGGAGGGGCCGGGGAGCTGTTTTTT
CDR3aa: CASSLLRLGGAGELFF

abundance: many
j_gene: TRBJ1-4
v_gene: TRBV5-1
d_gene: TRBD1
CDR3nt: TGCGCCAGCAGCTTGGGACAGGGTTCAACTAATGAAAAACTGTTTTTT
CDR3aa: CASSLGQGSTNEKLFF

abundance: many
j_gene: TRBJ2-4
v_gene: TRBV6-9
d_gene: TRBD1
CDR3nt: TGTGCCAGCAGTTACTCCCGACAGGGCCTAGCCAAAAACATTCAGTACTTC
CDR3aa: CASSYSRQGLAKNIQYF